The rows below give T cell receptor beta chains drawn from one sample of a study of cytomegalovirus exposure and HLA in healthy donors. Data came from immunoSEQ multiplex PCR; TCRdb stores just in-frame clones and leaves some out. The sample has approximately 130,000 clones; about 69% are singletons. Material for sequencing was PBMCs. These receptor sequences come from a man younger than 40 in good health and CMV-seronegative. Each CDR3 is given with its conserved first and last residue. D genes are given only for firm matches. Not all rows give a size; the values are once, few, many and, for expanded clones, a class.

d_gene | abundance | j_gene | v_gene | CDR3aa | CDR3nt
TRBD2 | . | TRBJ2-1 | TRBV7-2 | CASSHPGTSGRSSYNEQFF | TGTGCCAGCAGCCACCCCGGGACTAGCGGGAGAAGCTCCTACAATGAGCAGTTCTTC
TRBD1 | . | TRBJ2-4 | TRBV7-8 | CASSATQGELAKNIQYF | TGTGCCAGCAGCGCTACACAGGGGGAGCTAGCCAAAAACATTCAGTACTTC
. | . | TRBJ1-1 | TRBV10-3 | CAISEWAMNTEAFF | TGTGCCATCAGTGAGTGGGCCATGAACACTGAAGCTTTCTTT
. | . | TRBJ1-1 | TRBV7-2 | CASSFQGGGTEAFF | TGTGCCAGCAGCTTTCAGGGTGGGGGGACTGAAGCTTTCTTT
. | . | TRBJ2-1 | TRBV7-2 | CASSLVVTYNEQFF | TGTGCCAGCAGCTTAGTTGTCACCTACAATGAGCAGTTCTTC
. | . | TRBJ2-7 | TRBV9 | CASSAHSRGDYEQYF | TGTGCCAGCAGCGCCCATTCCAGGGGGGACTACGAGCAGTACTTC
. | . | TRBJ2-3 | TRBV4-3 | CASSPGLTDTQYF | TGCGCCAGCAGCCCGGGTCTTACAGATACGCAGTATTTT
. | . | TRBJ1-6 | TRBV10-1 | CARAPLTGINSPLHF | TGCGCCAGGGCCCCCTTGACAGGCATCAATTCACCCCTCCACTTT
TRBD1 | . | TRBJ1-5 | TRBV2 | CASRGDRGKSQPQHF | TGTGCCAGCAGGGGAGACAGGGGAAAGAGTCAGCCCCAGCATTTT
. | . | TRBJ1-5 | TRBV28 | CASSLPGVQPQHF | TGTGCCAGCAGTTTGCCGGGGGTTCAGCCCCAGCATTTT
. | . | TRBJ2-7 | TRBV5-4 | CASSIRETWGYEQYF | TGTGCCAGCAGCATTCGGGAGACATGGGGCTACGAGCAGTACTTC
TRBD2 | . | TRBJ2-3 | TRBV28 | CASSPPAGLGTDTQYF | TGTGCCAGCAGTCCCCCAGCGGGATTAGGCACAGATACGCAGTATTTT
TRBD2 | . | TRBJ2-3 | TRBV27 | CASGLAGHRTDTQYF | TGTGCCAGCGGTCTAGCGGGGCACCGCACAGATACGCAGTATTTT
. | few | TRBJ2-3 | TRBV10-2 | CASSNLRGTDTQYF | TGCGCCAGCAGTAACCTTCGGGGCACAGATACGCAGTATTTT
TRBD2 | . | TRBJ2-5 | TRBV7-9 | CASSLILAGGETQYF | TGTGCCAGCAGCTTAATTCTAGCGGGGGGAGAGACCCAGTACTTC
TRBD1 | . | TRBJ1-2 | TRBV29-1 | CSVEDQGGAGGYTF | TGCAGCGTTGAAGATCAAGGGGGCGCGGGGGGCTACACCTTC
. | . | TRBJ2-3 | TRBV5-4 | CASSLSYYLTDTQYF | TGTGCCAGCAGCTTGAGTTACTATCTCACAGATACGCAGTATTTT
TRBD1 | . | TRBJ1-1 | TRBV6-5 | CASGRTGLLAEAFF | TGTGCCAGCGGGAGGACAGGATTGTTAGCTGAAGCTTTCTTT
. | . | TRBJ1-5 | TRBV5-1 | CASSLGGQNNQPQHF | TGCGCCAGCAGCTTGGGAGGACAGAACAATCAGCCCCAGCATTTT
TRBD1 | . | TRBJ1-5 | TRBV6-1 | CASSPQGATNQPQHF | TGTGCCAGCAGTCCCCAGGGGGCCACTAATCAGCCCCAGCATTTT
. | . | TRBJ1-1 | TRBV6-6 | CASSYARLVDTEAFF | TGTGCCAGCAGTTACGCCAGGTTGGTGGACACTGAAGCTTTCTTT
TRBD2 | . | TRBJ2-1 | TRBV4-1 | CASSQVFTTSGGASYNEQFF | TGCGCCAGCAGCCAAGTTTTTACGACTAGCGGGGGGGCCTCCTACAATGAGCAGTTCTTC
. | . | TRBJ2-2 | TRBV27 | CASSLTETSLGELFF | TGTGCCAGCAGTCTCACCGAGACTAGTCTCGGGGAGCTGTTTTTT
TRBD2 | medium-sized | TRBJ2-3 | TRBV5-4 | CASSSRLAGGPTDTQYF | TGTGCCAGCAGCTCCCGACTAGCGGGGGGTCCCACAGATACGCAGTATTTT
. | . | TRBJ1-1 | TRBV4-1 | CASSQESGYTSEAFF | TGCGCCAGCAGCCAAGAGTCAGGATATACGTCTGAAGCTTTCTTT
TRBD1 | . | TRBJ1-1 | TRBV7-9 | CASSTGDRWVAFF | TGTGCCAGCAGCACTGGGGACAGATGGGTAGCTTTCTTT
TRBD1 | . | TRBJ1-1 | TRBV10-3 | CAIRADRLGATAFF | TGTGCCATCAGGGCGGACAGGCTCGGTGCCACAGCTTTCTTT
TRBD2 | . | TRBJ2-7 | TRBV19 | CASSIDRLAGGNHHPISSEQYF | TGTGCCAGTAGTATAGACCGACTAGCGGGAGGTAACCACCACCCAATAAGCTCCGAGCAGTACTTC
TRBD1 | many | TRBJ1-1 | TRBV11-2 | CASSFMEGATEAFF | TGTGCCAGCAGCTTCATGGAGGGGGCCACTGAAGCTTTCTTT
TRBD1 | . | TRBJ1-4 | TRBV7-6 | CASSLGTGEDEKLFF | TGTGCCAGCAGCCTAGGGACAGGGGAGGATGAAAAACTGTTTTTT
. | few | TRBJ1-2 | TRBV9 | CASSLAGVGYTF | TGTGCCAGCAGCTTGGCAGGGGTCGGCTACACCTTC
. | . | TRBJ2-3 | TRBV25-1 | CASSGRPGVWIGTDTQYF | TGTGCCAGCAGTGGGCGGCCGGGGGTGTGGATCGGCACAGATACGCAGTATTTT
. | . | TRBJ2-2 | TRBV27 | CASSLRGNTGELFF | TGTGCCAGCAGTTTACGCGGGAACACCGGGGAGCTGTTTTTT
TRBD1 | . | TRBJ1-6 | TRBV9 | CASSGGAGTDNSPLHF | TGTGCCAGCTCGGGTGGGGCCGGGACAGATAATTCACCCCTCCACTTT
TRBD2 | . | TRBJ2-5 | TRBV27 | CASSLVAPWPGLAGESQETQYF | TGTGCCAGCAGTTTAGTTGCACCCTGGCCGGGACTAGCGGGAGAATCCCAAGAGACCCAGTACTTC
. | . | TRBJ2-7 | TRBV28 | CASSSDSPYEQYF | TGTGCCAGCAGTTCCGACAGTCCCTACGAGCAGTACTTC
TRBD2 | . | TRBJ2-1 | TRBV11-3 | CASSLETAGVQFF | TGTGCCAGCAGCTTAGAAACCGCGGGGGTGCAGTTCTTC
TRBD2 | . | TRBJ2-1 | TRBV9 | CASSQGLAVYNEQFF | TGTGCCAGCAGCCAGGGACTAGCGGTCTACAATGAGCAGTTCTTC
. | few | TRBJ1-2 | TRBV29-1 | CSVYSDRIGGYTF | TGCAGCGTCTACTCCGACAGGATCGGCGGCTACACCTTC
TRBD2 | . | TRBJ2-1 | TRBV7-9 | CASSLGTSGRFYEQFF | TGTGCCAGCAGCTTAGGGACTAGCGGGAGGTTCTATGAGCAGTTCTTC
TRBD1 | . | TRBJ1-1 | TRBV28 | CASSPYRGLYTEAFF | TGTGCCAGCAGTCCATACAGGGGCCTGTACACTGAAGCTTTCTTT